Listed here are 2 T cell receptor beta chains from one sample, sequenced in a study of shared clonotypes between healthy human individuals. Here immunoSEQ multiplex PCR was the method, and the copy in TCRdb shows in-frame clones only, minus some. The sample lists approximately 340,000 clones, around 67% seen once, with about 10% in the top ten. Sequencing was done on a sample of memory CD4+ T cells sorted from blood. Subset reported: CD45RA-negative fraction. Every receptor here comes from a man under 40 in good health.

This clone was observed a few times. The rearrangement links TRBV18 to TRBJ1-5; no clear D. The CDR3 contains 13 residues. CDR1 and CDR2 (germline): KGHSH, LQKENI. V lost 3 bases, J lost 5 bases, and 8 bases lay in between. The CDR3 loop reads CASSPATYQPQHF. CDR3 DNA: TGTGCCAGCTCACCGGCGACATATCAGCCCCAGCATTTT.

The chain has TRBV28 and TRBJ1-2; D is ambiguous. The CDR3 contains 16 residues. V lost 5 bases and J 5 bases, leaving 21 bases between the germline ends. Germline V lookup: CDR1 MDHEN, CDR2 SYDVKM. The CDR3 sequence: CASSPHPGNGVYGYTF. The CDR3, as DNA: TGTGCCAGCAGTCCCCATCCGGGTAACGGGGTATATGGCTACACCTTC.